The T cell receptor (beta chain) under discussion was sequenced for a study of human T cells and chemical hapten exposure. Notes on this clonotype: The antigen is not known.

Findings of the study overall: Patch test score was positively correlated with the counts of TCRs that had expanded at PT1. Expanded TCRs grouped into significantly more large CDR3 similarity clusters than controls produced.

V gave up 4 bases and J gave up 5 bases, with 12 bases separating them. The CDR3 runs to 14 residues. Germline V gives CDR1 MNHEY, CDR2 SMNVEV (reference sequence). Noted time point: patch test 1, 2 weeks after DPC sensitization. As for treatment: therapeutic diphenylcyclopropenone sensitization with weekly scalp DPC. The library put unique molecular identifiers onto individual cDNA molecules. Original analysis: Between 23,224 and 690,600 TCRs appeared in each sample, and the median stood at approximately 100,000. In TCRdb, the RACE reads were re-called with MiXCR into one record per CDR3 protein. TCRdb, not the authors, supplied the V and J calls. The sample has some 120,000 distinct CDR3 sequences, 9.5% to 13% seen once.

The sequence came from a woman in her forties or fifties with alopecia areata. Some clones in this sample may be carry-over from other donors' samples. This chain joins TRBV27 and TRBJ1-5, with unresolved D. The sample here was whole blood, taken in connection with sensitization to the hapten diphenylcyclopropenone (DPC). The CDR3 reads CASSSALRDQPQHF. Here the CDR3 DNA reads TGTGCCAGCAGTTCCGCGTTGAGGGATCAGCCCCAGCATTTT.